A selection of T cell receptor beta chains follows, all from one sample in a study of blood T cell repertoires in COVID-19. The table came from immunoSEQ multiplex PCR; TCRdb's copy has only in-frame clones and leaves some out. The sample carries some 95,000 clones, less than 90% recorded once. Sequenced: peripheral blood. Receptors were obtained from an older man with active or convalescent COVID-19. Both conserved end residues are part of each CDR3. Fields, in order: V gene, J gene, D gene, clone size, CDR3 DNA, CDR3 protein. A D gene is named only where the DNA matches it firmly. The size of a clone is reported for some rows only, either as once, few or many, or as a class for expanded clones.

v_gene: TRBV10-3
j_gene: TRBJ2-2
d_gene: -
abundance: -
CDR3nt: TGTGCCATCACCCTTACTAGTCCCGGGGAGCTGTTTTTT
CDR3aa: CAITLTSPGELFF

v_gene: TRBV6-1
j_gene: TRBJ2-7
d_gene: -
abundance: -
CDR3nt: TGTGCCAGCAGTGAAGGTCCCCAGTACGAGCAGTACTTC
CDR3aa: CASSEGPQYEQYF

v_gene: TRBV5-1
j_gene: TRBJ2-3
d_gene: TRBD2
abundance: -
CDR3nt: TGCGCCAGCAGCGAGGGCGGGAGGAGCACAGATACGCAGTATTTT
CDR3aa: CASSEGGRSTDTQYF

v_gene: TRBV28
j_gene: TRBJ2-7
d_gene: -
abundance: once
CDR3nt: TGTGCCAGCAGTTTTTCTGGGACTTTCAAACTCTCCTACGAGCAGTACTTC
CDR3aa: CASSFSGTFKLSYEQYF

v_gene: TRBV7-2
j_gene: TRBJ2-2
d_gene: TRBD1
abundance: -
CDR3nt: TGTGCCAGCAGCCTTAGGGGACAGGGGGGGACCGGGGAGCTGTTTTTT
CDR3aa: CASSLRGQGGTGELFF

v_gene: TRBV18
j_gene: TRBJ2-1
d_gene: -
abundance: -
CDR3nt: TGTGCCAGCTCACCATCGTTTGGGAGCAATGAGCAGTTCTTC
CDR3aa: CASSPSFGSNEQFF

v_gene: TRBV19
j_gene: TRBJ2-1
d_gene: TRBD2
abundance: few
CDR3nt: TGTGCCAGTAGTATAGGGGCTAGCGGGAACAATGAGCAGTTCTTC
CDR3aa: CASSIGASGNNEQFF

v_gene: TRBV29-1
j_gene: TRBJ1-3
d_gene: TRBD1
abundance: few
CDR3nt: TGCAGCGTTGGGGACAGGGGATTTGGAAACACCATATATTTT
CDR3aa: CSVGDRGFGNTIYF

v_gene: TRBV30
j_gene: TRBJ2-2
d_gene: -
abundance: -
CDR3nt: TGTGCCTGGAAGAGGACCGGGGCGAACACCGGGGAGCTGTTTTTT
CDR3aa: CAWKRTGANTGELFF

v_gene: TRBV19
j_gene: TRBJ1-1
d_gene: -
abundance: few
CDR3nt: TGTGCCAGTAGTATGATACCACAGGCGTTGGGGTTCACTGAAGCTTTCTTT
CDR3aa: CASSMIPQALGFTEAFF

v_gene: TRBV25-1
j_gene: TRBJ2-7
d_gene: -
abundance: -
CDR3nt: TGTGCCAGCAGTGAACGGGGGAACCCCTACGAGCAGTACTTC
CDR3aa: CASSERGNPYEQYF

v_gene: TRBV27
j_gene: TRBJ1-3
d_gene: -
abundance: -
CDR3nt: TGTGCCAGCAGTCCTCGACACGACCTCTCTGGAAACACCATATATTTT
CDR3aa: CASSPRHDLSGNTIYF

v_gene: TRBV2
j_gene: TRBJ1-5
d_gene: -
abundance: -
CDR3nt: TGTGCCAGCAAGGGGGACGGTTTGAGCAATCAGCCCCAGCATTTT
CDR3aa: CASKGDGLSNQPQHF

v_gene: TRBV27
j_gene: TRBJ2-4
d_gene: -
abundance: -
CDR3nt: TGTGCCAGCAGTTTATCAGGGGAAAACATTCAGTACTTC
CDR3aa: CASSLSGENIQYF

v_gene: TRBV7-7
j_gene: TRBJ2-1
d_gene: -
abundance: -
CDR3nt: TGTGCTAGCAGCTCCCTCCCCCGGGTGGGTGAGCAGTTCTTC
CDR3aa: CASSSLPRVGEQFF

v_gene: TRBV5-1
j_gene: TRBJ2-1
d_gene: TRBD2
abundance: few
CDR3nt: TGCGCCAGCAGCTTGAGCGGGATGCCCTACAATGAGCAGTTCTTC
CDR3aa: CASSLSGMPYNEQFF

v_gene: TRBV2
j_gene: TRBJ1-2
d_gene: TRBD1
abundance: -
CDR3nt: TGTGCCAGCAGTGATTTCGGGGACAGCTATGGCTACACCTTC
CDR3aa: CASSDFGDSYGYTF

v_gene: TRBV28
j_gene: TRBJ1-2
d_gene: -
abundance: -
CDR3nt: TGTGCCAGCAGTTTAATCAAAAAGGCTTTTCCTGGAGGCACCTTC
CDR3aa: CASSLIKKAFPGGTF

v_gene: TRBV7-2
j_gene: TRBJ1-3
d_gene: -
abundance: -
CDR3nt: TGTGCCAGCAGCTTCCCCGGGCAGGGTTATGGAAACACCATATATTTT
CDR3aa: CASSFPGQGYGNTIYF

v_gene: TRBV9
j_gene: TRBJ1-5
d_gene: TRBD1
abundance: -
CDR3nt: TGTGCCAGCAGCGTAGCTTTACAGGGGAGACTCAATCAGCCCCAGCATTTT
CDR3aa: CASSVALQGRLNQPQHF

v_gene: TRBV5-1
j_gene: TRBJ2-7
d_gene: -
abundance: -
CDR3nt: TGCGCCAGCAGTCGGGGACAACCCTCGGGGGAGCAGTACTTC
CDR3aa: CASSRGQPSGEQYF

v_gene: TRBV11-3
j_gene: TRBJ2-5
d_gene: -
abundance: -
CDR3nt: TGTGCCAGCAGCTTAGGGTCGTCAGCGGGCGGGTCACAAGAGACCCAGTACTTC
CDR3aa: CASSLGSSAGGSQETQYF

v_gene: TRBV3-1/TRBV3-2
j_gene: TRBJ1-2
d_gene: -
abundance: -
CDR3nt: TGTGCCAGCTTTTCCGGGACTCGGGCTAACTATGGCTACACCTTC
CDR3aa: CASFSGTRANYGYTF

v_gene: TRBV19
j_gene: TRBJ2-7
d_gene: TRBD1
abundance: once
CDR3nt: TGTGCCAGTAGTAGGGTACCAACAGGGGCGGCCGCCTACGAGCAGTACTTC
CDR3aa: CASSRVPTGAAAYEQYF

v_gene: TRBV4-3
j_gene: TRBJ2-1
d_gene: TRBD1
abundance: -
CDR3nt: TGCGCCAGCAGCCGAGCCCGGGACAGGGCCTCCAATGAGCAGTTCTTC
CDR3aa: CASSRARDRASNEQFF

v_gene: TRBV7-8
j_gene: TRBJ1-5
d_gene: -
abundance: -
CDR3nt: TGTGCCAGCAGCTTGCCGGGTCCTGCGAGCAATCAGCCCCAGCATTTT
CDR3aa: CASSLPGPASNQPQHF

v_gene: TRBV3-1/TRBV3-2
j_gene: TRBJ2-3
d_gene: TRBD2
abundance: once
CDR3nt: TGTGCCAGCCTCGGGACTAGCGGTGGTGATACGCAGTATTTT
CDR3aa: CASLGTSGGDTQYF

v_gene: TRBV7-2
j_gene: TRBJ2-5
d_gene: -
abundance: -
CDR3nt: TGTGCCAGCGGGTTTCGGACATCTAACCAAGAGACCCAGTACTTC
CDR3aa: CASGFRTSNQETQYF

v_gene: TRBV7-9
j_gene: TRBJ2-7
d_gene: TRBD1
abundance: -
CDR3nt: TGTGCCAGCAGCCCCGACAGGGGGCTCTACGAGCAGTACTTC
CDR3aa: CASSPDRGLYEQYF

v_gene: TRBV2
j_gene: TRBJ1-3
d_gene: TRBD1
abundance: -
CDR3nt: TGTGCCAGCAGTGAGGGACAGGGGGCGCAGGGAAACACCATATATTTT
CDR3aa: CASSEGQGAQGNTIYF

v_gene: TRBV28
j_gene: TRBJ1-2
d_gene: -
abundance: -
CDR3nt: TGTGCCAGCAGTTTCCTGGACAGTAGGATTGGGTATGGCTACACCTTC
CDR3aa: CASSFLDSRIGYGYTF

v_gene: TRBV5-1
j_gene: TRBJ2-1
d_gene: TRBD2
abundance: once
CDR3nt: TGCGCCAGCAGCTTTAATAGCGGGAGAATCAATGAGCAGTTCTTC
CDR3aa: CASSFNSGRINEQFF

v_gene: TRBV27
j_gene: TRBJ1-5
d_gene: -
abundance: -
CDR3nt: TGTGCCAGCAGTCGCCAGGACAATCAGCCCCAGCATTTT
CDR3aa: CASSRQDNQPQHF

v_gene: TRBV4-3
j_gene: TRBJ2-3
d_gene: -
abundance: -
CDR3nt: TGCGCCAGCAGCCAAGTGGTACAGGGGGGGACAGATACGCAGTATTTT
CDR3aa: CASSQVVQGGTDTQYF

v_gene: TRBV30
j_gene: TRBJ1-2
d_gene: -
abundance: -
CDR3nt: TGTGCCTGGAGCCCGCTAGACTATGGCTACACCTTC
CDR3aa: CAWSPLDYGYTF

v_gene: TRBV18
j_gene: TRBJ1-1
d_gene: -
abundance: -
CDR3nt: TGTGCCAGCTCACCTGACAGCCAGAACACTGAAGCTTTCTTT
CDR3aa: CASSPDSQNTEAFF

v_gene: TRBV21-1
j_gene: TRBJ2-5
d_gene: -
abundance: -
CDR3nt: TGTGCCAGCAGCAAAGCCGAGACTAGCGGGAAAGAGACCCAGTACTTC
CDR3aa: CASSKAETSGKETQYF

v_gene: TRBV10-3
j_gene: TRBJ1-4
d_gene: -
abundance: -
CDR3nt: TGTGCCATCAGTGAGTCCAGCCGCAGGGTTGGGGAAAAACTGTTTTTT
CDR3aa: CAISESSRRVGEKLFF

v_gene: TRBV28
j_gene: TRBJ1-1
d_gene: -
abundance: -
CDR3nt: TGTGCCAGCAGTTTGGCAGTCAGAAACACTGAAGCTTTCTTT
CDR3aa: CASSLAVRNTEAFF

v_gene: TRBV28
j_gene: TRBJ2-1
d_gene: TRBD2
abundance: -
CDR3nt: TGTGCCAGCAGTCCCGTGGGCGGAACTAGCGGGAGTATGAATGAGCAGTTCTTC
CDR3aa: CASSPVGGTSGSMNEQFF

v_gene: TRBV4-3
j_gene: TRBJ1-2
d_gene: TRBD1
abundance: -
CDR3nt: TGCGCCAGCAGCCAGTCTCCTCCGGACAGGGGGGTTGGTGGCTACACCTTC
CDR3aa: CASSQSPPDRGVGGYTF

v_gene: TRBV7-2
j_gene: TRBJ1-6
d_gene: TRBD1
abundance: -
CDR3nt: TGTGCCAGCAGCTTAGTTGGGGGACAGGTTAATTCACCCCTCCACTTT
CDR3aa: CASSLVGGQVNSPLHF

v_gene: TRBV30
j_gene: TRBJ2-3
d_gene: -
abundance: -
CDR3nt: TGTGCCTGGAGTGGTGGAGATCTAGGGGGTTCAGATACGCAGTATTTT
CDR3aa: CAWSGGDLGGSDTQYF

v_gene: TRBV27
j_gene: TRBJ1-2
d_gene: -
abundance: -
CDR3nt: TGTGCCAGCAGTTTATCCAGGTCCCATGGCTACACCTTC
CDR3aa: CASSLSRSHGYTF

v_gene: TRBV28
j_gene: TRBJ2-1
d_gene: TRBD1
abundance: -
CDR3nt: TGTGCCAGCAGCCGGGACAGCGACAATGAGCAGTTCTTC
CDR3aa: CASSRDSDNEQFF

v_gene: TRBV12-5
j_gene: TRBJ2-5
d_gene: TRBD2
abundance: -
CDR3nt: TGTGCTAGTGGTGGGGGGACTAGCGGGAGTTTTAGGGAGACCCAGTACTTC
CDR3aa: CASGGGTSGSFRETQYF

v_gene: TRBV5-1
j_gene: TRBJ2-5
d_gene: TRBD2
abundance: -
CDR3nt: TGCGCCAGCAGCTACGTCGGGTGGGCGGGAGAGAGGGAGACCCAGTACTTC
CDR3aa: CASSYVGWAGERETQYF

v_gene: TRBV2
j_gene: TRBJ1-5
d_gene: -
abundance: -
CDR3nt: TGTGCCAGCAAACCCTTGGATCCGGGGCAGCCCCAGCATTTT
CDR3aa: CASKPLDPGQPQHF